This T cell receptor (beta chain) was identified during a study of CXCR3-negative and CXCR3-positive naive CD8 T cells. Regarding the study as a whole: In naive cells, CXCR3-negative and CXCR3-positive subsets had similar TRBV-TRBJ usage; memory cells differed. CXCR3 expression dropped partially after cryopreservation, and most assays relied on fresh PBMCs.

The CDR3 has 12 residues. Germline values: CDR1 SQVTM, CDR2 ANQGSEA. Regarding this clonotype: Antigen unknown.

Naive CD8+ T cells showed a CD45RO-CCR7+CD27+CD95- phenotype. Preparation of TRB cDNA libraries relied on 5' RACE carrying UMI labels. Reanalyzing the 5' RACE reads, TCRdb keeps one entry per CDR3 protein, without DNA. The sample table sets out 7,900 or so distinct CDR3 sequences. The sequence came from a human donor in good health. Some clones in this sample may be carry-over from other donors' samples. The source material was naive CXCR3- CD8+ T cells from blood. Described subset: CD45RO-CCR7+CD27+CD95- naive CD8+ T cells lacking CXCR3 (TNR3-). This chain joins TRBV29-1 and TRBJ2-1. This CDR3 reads CSVEGNYNEQFF.